This T cell receptor (beta chain) comes out of a study of cytomegalovirus exposure and HLA in healthy donors. PCR amplification relied on 60 Vbeta primers (plus 13 Jbeta primers). Libraries were prepared by immunoSEQ multiplex PCR; TCRdb keeps only in-frame clonotypes and omits some of them. The repertoire table contains about 200,000 clones. Whole-study results and caveats: Presence/absence comparisons presumed near-even sequencing depth among donors.

In the case of this clone: The antigen remains undetermined.

The V gene end was trimmed by 4 bases and the J gene end by 11 bases; junction bases not matched to a gene: 6. The CDR3 spans 12 residues. Germline-derived CDR1 and CDR2 are SGHTA and FQGNSA. Regarding donors, all were healthy bone marrow donors. Despite likely unrecorded immune exposures, the donors were nominally healthy at the time of sampling. The clonotype originates from a girl aged 2-9 years in good health and CMV-seropositive. The chain has TRBV7-2 and TRBJ2-3; 7 bases are shared with TRBD2. The sample consisted of PBMCs. CDR3 residues: CASSYGLERQYF. DNA of the CDR3: TGTGCCAGCAGCTACGGACTAGAACGGCAGTATTTT.